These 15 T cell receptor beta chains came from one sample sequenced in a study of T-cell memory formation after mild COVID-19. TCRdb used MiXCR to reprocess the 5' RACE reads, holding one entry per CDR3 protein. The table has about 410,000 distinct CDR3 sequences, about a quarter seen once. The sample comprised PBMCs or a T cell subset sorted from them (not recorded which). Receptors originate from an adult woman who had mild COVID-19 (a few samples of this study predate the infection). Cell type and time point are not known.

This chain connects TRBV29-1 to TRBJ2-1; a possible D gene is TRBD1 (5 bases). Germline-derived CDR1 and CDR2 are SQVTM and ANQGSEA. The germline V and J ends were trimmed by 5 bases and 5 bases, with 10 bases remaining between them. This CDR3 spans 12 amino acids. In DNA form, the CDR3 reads TGCAGCGTTCTCACAGGACACAATGAGCAGTTCTTC. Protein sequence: CSVLTGHNEQFF.

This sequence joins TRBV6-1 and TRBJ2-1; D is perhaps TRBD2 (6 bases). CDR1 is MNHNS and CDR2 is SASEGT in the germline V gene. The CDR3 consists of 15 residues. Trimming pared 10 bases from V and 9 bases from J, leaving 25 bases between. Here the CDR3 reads CATSPRGQGGSEQFF. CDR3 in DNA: TGTGCCACCAGCCCAAGAGGGCAGGGAGGAAGTGAGCAGTTCTTC.

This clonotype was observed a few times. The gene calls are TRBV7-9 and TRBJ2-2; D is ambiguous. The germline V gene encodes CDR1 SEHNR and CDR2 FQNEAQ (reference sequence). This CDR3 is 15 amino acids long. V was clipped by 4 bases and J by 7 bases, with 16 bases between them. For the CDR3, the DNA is TGTGCCAGCAGCTCGGATTTCACCCCAGTCGGGGAGCTGTTTTTT. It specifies CASSSDFTPVGELFF.

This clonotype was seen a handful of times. CDR3 nucleotide sequence: TGCGCCAGCAGCCGCACACCGGGACAGGGATGGTTCTTC. As protein: CASSRTPGQGWFF. The rearrangement joins TRBV5-1 to TRBJ2-1; the match to TRBD1 covers 9 bases. V trimming: 4 bases; J trimming: 15 bases; junction bases outside the gene matches: 11. Germline V CDR1 and CDR2: SGHRS, YFSETQ. The CDR3 consists of 13 residues.

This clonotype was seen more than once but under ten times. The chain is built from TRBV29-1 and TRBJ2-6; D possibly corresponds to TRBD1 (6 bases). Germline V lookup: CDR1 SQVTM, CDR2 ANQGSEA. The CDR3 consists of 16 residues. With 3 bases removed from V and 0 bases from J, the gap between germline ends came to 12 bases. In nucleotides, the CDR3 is TGCAGCGTTGACCCGGACAGAGGCTCTGGGGCCAACGTCCTGACTTTC. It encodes CSVDPDRGSGANVLTF.

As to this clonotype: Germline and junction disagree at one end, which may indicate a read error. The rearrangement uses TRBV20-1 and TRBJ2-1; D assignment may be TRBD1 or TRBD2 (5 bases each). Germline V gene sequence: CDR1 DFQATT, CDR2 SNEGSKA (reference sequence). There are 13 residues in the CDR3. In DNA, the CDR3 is TGCAGTGCTAGAGCTTTAGGGGTTCGCCCCGGGGTCTTC. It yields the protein CSARALGVRPGVF.

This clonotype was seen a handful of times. DNA of the CDR3: TGTGCCTGGAGCGGAATGGGGGTTTCGGAAGAAAAACTGTTTTTT. Its protein is CAWSGMGVSEEKLFF. The rearrangement uses TRBV30 and TRBJ1-4; possible D gene TRBD1, 5 bases. The CDR3 is 15 residues long. V gave up 3 bases and J gave up 8 bases, with 19 bases separating them. Germline CDR1 is GTSNPN and CDR2 is SVGIG (reference sequence).

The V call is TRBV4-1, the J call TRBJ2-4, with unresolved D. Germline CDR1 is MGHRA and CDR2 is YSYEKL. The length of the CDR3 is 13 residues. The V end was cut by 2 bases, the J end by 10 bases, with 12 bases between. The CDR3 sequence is CASSQSPLEIQYF. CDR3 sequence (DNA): TGCGCCAGCAGCCAAAGCCCCCTTGAGATTCAGTACTTC.

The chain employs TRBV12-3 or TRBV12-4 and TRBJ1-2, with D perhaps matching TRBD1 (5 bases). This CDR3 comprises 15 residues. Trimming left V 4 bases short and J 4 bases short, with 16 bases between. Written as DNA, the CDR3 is TGTGCCAGCAGTTCTACTTCGACAGCTTCCTATGGCTACACCTTC. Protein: CASSSTSTASYGYTF.

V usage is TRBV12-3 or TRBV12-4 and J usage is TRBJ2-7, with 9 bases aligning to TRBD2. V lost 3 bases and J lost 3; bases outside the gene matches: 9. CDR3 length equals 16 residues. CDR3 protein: CASSFSSGTSRYEQYF. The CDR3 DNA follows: TGTGCCAGCAGTTTTTCGTCTGGGACTAGCCGCTACGAGCAGTACTTC.

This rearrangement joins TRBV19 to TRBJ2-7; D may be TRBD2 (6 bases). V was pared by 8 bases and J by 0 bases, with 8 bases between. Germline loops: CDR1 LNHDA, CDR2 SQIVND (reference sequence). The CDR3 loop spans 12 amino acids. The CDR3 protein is CASGDFSYEQYF. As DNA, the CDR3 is TGTGCCAGTGGGGACTTCTCCTACGAGCAGTACTTC.

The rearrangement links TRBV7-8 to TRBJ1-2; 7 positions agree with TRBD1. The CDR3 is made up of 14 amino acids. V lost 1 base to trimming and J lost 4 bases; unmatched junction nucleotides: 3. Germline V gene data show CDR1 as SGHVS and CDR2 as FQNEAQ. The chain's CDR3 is CASSLGRDSYGYTF. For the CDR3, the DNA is TGTGCCAGCAGCTTAGGAAGGGACAGCTATGGCTACACCTTC.

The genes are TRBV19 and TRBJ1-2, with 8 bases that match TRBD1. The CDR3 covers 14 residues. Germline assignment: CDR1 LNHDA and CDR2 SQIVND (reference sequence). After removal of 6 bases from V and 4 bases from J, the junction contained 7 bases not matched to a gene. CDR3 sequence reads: CASRTGQGFYGYTF. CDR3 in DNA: TGTGCCAGTAGAACTGGACAGGGTTTCTATGGCTACACCTTC.

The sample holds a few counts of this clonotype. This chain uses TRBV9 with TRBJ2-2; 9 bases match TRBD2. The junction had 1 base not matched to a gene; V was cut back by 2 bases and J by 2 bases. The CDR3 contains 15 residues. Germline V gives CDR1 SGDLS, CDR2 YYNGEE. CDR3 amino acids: CASSVSGRNTGELFF. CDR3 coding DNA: TGTGCCAGCAGCGTTAGCGGGAGAAACACCGGGGAGCTGTTTTTT.

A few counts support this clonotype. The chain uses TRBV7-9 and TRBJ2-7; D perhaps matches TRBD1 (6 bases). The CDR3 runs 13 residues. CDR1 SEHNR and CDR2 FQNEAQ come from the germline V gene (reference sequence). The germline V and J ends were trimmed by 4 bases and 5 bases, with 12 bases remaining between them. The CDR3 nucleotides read TGTGCCAGCAGCTGGGGACAAGTCCACGAGCAGTACTTC. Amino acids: CASSWGQVHEQYF.